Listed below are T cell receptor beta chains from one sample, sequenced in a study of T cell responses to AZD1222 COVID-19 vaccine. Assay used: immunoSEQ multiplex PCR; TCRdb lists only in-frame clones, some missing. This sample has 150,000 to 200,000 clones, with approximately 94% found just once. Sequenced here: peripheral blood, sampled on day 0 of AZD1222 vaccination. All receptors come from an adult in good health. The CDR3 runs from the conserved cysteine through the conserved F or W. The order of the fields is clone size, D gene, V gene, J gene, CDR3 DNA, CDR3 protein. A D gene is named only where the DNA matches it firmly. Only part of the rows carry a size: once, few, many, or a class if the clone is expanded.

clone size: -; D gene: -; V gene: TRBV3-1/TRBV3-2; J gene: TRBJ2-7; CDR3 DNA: TGTGCCAGCAGCCAAGTTCAGGGATACGAGCAGTACTTC; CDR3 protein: CASSQVQGYEQYF
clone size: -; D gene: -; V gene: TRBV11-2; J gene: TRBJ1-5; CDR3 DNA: TGTGCCAGCAGCTTAGCTCCGTCGGGCAATCAGCCCCAGCATTTT; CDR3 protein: CASSLAPSGNQPQHF
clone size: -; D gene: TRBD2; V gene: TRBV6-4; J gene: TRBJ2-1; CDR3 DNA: TGTGCCAGCAGTGACATAGCGGGAGGGCCCTACAATGAGCAGTTCTTC; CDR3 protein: CASSDIAGGPYNEQFF
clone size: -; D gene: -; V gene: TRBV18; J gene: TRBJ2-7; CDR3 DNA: TGTGCCAGCTCACCACGAAGGACAATCTCCTACGAGCAGTACTTC; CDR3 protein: CASSPRRTISYEQYF
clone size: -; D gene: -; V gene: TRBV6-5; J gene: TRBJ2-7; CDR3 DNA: TGTGCCAGCAGGCCACTGTTGCTTAGCTCCTACGAGCAGTACTTC; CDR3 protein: CASRPLLLSSYEQYF
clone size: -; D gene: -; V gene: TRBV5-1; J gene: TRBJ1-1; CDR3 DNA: TGCGCCAGCAGTCCCCCCGGACAGATAGAAGCTTTCTTT; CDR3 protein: CASSPPGQIEAFF
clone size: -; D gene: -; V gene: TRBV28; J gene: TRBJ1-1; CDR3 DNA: TGTGCCAGCAGGTCCTCAGTCCGAAACACTGAAGCTTTCTTT; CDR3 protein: CASRSSVRNTEAFF
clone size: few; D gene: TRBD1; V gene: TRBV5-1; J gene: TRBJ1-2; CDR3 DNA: TGCGCCAGCAGCTTGCCGGGACAGATTAACTATGGCTACACCTTC; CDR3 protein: CASSLPGQINYGYTF
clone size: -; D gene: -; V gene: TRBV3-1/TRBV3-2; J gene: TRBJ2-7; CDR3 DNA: TGTGCCAGCAGCCAAGCGGGGAGCTGGGGATACTCCGACGAGCAGTACTTC; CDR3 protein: CASSQAGSWGYSDEQYF
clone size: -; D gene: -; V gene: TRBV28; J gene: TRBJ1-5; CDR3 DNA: TGTGCCAGCAGTCCCCGGACACGGGACCAATTGCCCCAGCATTTT; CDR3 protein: CASSPRTRDQLPQHF
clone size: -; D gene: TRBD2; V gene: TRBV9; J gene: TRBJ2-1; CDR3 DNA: TGTGCCAGCAGCGTAGAATTCTGGGGGAGGGCCGGGAATGAGCAGTTCTTC; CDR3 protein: CASSVEFWGRAGNEQFF
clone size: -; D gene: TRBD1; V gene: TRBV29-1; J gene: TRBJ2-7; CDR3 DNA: TGCAGCGTTGGCGGAAGACAGGGAACCTACGAGCAGTACTTC; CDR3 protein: CSVGGRQGTYEQYF
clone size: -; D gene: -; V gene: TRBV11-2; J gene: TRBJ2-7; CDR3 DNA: TGTGCCAGCAGCTTAGTGGGGGCAGGACCCTCCTACGAGCAGTACTTC; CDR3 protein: CASSLVGAGPSYEQYF
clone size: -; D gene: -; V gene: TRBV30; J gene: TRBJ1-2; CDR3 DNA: TGTGCCTGGAGTGTAGGGGGGGCTAAAACTTATAATGGCTACACCTTC; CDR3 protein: CAWSVGGAKTYNGYTF
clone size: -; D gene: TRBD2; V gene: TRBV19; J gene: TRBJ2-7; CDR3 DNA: TGTGCCAGGACGGAGCGACTAGCGGGAGGGCTCGGATTAAGCTCCTACGAGCAGTACTTC; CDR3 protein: CARTERLAGGLGLSSYEQYF
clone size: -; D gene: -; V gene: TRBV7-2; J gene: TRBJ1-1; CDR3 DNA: TGTGCCAGCAGCCCGAGGAACACTGAAGCTTTCTTT; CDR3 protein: CASSPRNTEAFF
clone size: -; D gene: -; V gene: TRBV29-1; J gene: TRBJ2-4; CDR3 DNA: TGCAGCGTTGATTTGGAGAACCGGGAATTTCAGTACTTC; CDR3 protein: CSVDLENREFQYF
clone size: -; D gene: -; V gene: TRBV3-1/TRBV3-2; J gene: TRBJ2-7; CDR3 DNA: TGTGCCAGCAGCCAAGAACTCCGCTCCTACGAGCAGTACTTC; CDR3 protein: CASSQELRSYEQYF
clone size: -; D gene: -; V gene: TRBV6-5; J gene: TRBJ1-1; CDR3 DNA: TGTGCCAGCAGCCCCGGGTCCTCCGAAGCTTTCTTT; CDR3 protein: CASSPGSSEAFF
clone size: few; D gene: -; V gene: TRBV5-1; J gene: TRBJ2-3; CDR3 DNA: TGCGCCAGCAGCGGCGGACTGATCACAGATACGCAGTATTTT; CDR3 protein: CASSGGLITDTQYF
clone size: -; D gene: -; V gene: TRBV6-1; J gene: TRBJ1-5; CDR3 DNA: TGTGCCAGCAGTGAAGCAATTTATAGCAATCAGCCCCAGCATTTT; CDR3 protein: CASSEAIYSNQPQHF
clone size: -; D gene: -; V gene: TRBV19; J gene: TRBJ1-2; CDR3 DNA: TGTGCCAGTAGTCCGAGGGGGTCTAACTATGGCTACACCTTC; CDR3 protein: CASSPRGSNYGYTF
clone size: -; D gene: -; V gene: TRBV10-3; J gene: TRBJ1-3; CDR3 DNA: TGTGCCATCAGTGATAAGCGCCAGGGAAACACCATATATTTT; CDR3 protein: CAISDKRQGNTIYF
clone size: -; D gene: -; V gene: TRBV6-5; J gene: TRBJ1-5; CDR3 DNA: TGTGCCAGCAGTTCCACGCCAGGGGAGCCCCAGCATTTT; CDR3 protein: CASSSTPGEPQHF
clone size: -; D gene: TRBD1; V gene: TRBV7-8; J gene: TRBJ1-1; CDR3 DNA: TGTGCCAGCAGCCGGGACAGGAACACTGAAGCTTTCTTT; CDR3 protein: CASSRDRNTEAFF
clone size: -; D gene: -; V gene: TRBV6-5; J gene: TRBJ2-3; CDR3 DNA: TGTGCCAGCAAGACAACTGGCACAGATACGCAGTATTTT; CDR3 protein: CASKTTGTDTQYF